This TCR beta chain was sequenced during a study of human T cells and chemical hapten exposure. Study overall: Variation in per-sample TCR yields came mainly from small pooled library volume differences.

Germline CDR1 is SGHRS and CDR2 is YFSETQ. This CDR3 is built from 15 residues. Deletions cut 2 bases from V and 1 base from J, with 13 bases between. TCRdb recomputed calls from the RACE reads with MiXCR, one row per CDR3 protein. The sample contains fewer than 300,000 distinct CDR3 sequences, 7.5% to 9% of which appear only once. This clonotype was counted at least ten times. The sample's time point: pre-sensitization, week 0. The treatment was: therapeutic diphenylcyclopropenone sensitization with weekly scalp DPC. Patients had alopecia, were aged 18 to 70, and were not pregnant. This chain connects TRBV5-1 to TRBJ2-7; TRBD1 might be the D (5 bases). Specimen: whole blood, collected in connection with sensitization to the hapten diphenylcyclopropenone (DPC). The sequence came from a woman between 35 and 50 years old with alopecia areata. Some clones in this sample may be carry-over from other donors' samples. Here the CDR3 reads CASSLGHGPSYEQYF. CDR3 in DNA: TGCGCCAGCAGCTTAGGACACGGACCGTCCTACGAGCAGTACTTC.